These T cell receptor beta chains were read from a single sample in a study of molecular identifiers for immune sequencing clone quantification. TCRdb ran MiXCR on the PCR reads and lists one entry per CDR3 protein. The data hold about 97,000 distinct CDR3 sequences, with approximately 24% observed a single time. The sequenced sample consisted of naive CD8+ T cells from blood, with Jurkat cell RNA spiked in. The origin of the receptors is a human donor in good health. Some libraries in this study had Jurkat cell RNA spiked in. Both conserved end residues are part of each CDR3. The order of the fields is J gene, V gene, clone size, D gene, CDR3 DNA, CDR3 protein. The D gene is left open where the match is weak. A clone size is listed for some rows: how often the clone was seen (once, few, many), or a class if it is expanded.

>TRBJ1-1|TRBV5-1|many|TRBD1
TGCGCCAGCAGCTTGAACCGGGACAGGGGGCATCGAACAGGGAATAGCACTGAAGCTTTCTTT
CASSLNRDRGHRTGNSTEAFF
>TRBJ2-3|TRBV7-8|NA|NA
TGTGCCAGCAGCCCTGACATGATGGGGCCAGATACGAAGTATTTT
CASSPDMMGPDTKYF
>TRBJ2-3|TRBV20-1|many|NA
TGCAGTGCTAGAGATAACTCAATCGGTTATAGCGGCACAGATACGCAGTATTTT
CSARDNSIGYSGTDTQYF
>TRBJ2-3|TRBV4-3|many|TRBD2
TGCGCCAGCAGCCAAGATTGGCAAGGGCGGGGGGGTACGCAGTATTTT
CASSQDWQGRGGTQYF
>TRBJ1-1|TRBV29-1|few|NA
TGCAGCGTTGGAGGGGGGGAGAACACTGAAGCTTTCTTT
CSVGGGENTEAFF
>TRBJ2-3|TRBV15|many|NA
TGTGCCACCAGCAGAGATTTAGCGACAGACTACACAGATACGCAGTATTTT
CATSRDLATDYTDTQYF
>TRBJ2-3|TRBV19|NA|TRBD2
TGTGCCAGTAGTGTCCCTCCGGGACTAGTGGGTTTCGCTAGCACAGATACGCAGTATTTT
CASSVPPGLVGFASTDTQYF
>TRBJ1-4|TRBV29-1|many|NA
TGCAGCGTTGTAACTCCTACGGAAAAACTGTTTTTT
CSVVTPTEKLFF
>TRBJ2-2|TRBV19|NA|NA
TGTGCCAGTAGTATGATTGGCGGATCCGGGGAGCTGTTTTTT
CASSMIGGSGELFF
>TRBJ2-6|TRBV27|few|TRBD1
TGTGCCAGCAGTTTGGGGACAGGGTCTGGGGCCAACGTCCTGACTTTC
CASSLGTGSGANVLTF
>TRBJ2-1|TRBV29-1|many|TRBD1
TGCAGCGTTGAAGTTCGGGACAGGGGAAATGAGCAGTTCTTC
CSVEVRDRGNEQFF
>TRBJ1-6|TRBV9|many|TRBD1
TGTGCCAGCAGCGTAGAGGGACAGATAGATTCACCCCTCCACTTT
CASSVEGQIDSPLHF
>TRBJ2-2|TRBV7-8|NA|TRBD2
TGTGCCAGCAGCTTAGCTAATAGCGGGGGGACCGGGGAGCTGTTTTTT
CASSLANSGGTGELFF
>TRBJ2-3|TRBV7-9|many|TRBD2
TGTGCCAGCAGCCCGTTCGCTAGCGGGGCCTACCGTAGCACAGATACGCAGTATTTT
CASSPFASGAYRSTDTQYF
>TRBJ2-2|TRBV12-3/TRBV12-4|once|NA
TGTGCCAGCAGCCAGGGGTTTAGCACCGGGGAGCTGTTTTTT
CASSQGFSTGELFF
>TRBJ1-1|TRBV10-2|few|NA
TGCGCCAGCAGTGAGGGCACTGAAGCTTTCTTT
CASSEGTEAFF
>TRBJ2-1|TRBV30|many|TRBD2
TGTGCCTGGAACGGAGCGGGGGGCCCCCTTCGGCGCGAGCAGTTCTTC
CAWNGAGGPLRREQFF
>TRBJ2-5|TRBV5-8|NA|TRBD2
TGTGCCAGCATCTTGTTGACTAGCGGGGGGCCCCTACAAGAGACCCAGTACTTC
CASILLTSGGPLQETQYF
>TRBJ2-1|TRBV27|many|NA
TGTGCCAGCAGCGCGGCCAGCCAACCCAATGAGCAGTTCTTC
CASSAASQPNEQFF
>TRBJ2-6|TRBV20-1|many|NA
TGCAGTGCTAGAGATCGGAGGGCTGGGGCCAACGTCCTGACTTTC
CSARDRRAGANVLTF
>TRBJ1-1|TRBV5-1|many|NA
TGCGCCAGCAGCTTGGCACGGGATTTTGAAGCTTTCTTT
CASSLARDFEAFF
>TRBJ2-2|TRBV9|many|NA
TGTGCCAGCAGCCCCCTGAACACCGGGGAGCTGTTTTTT
CASSPLNTGELFF
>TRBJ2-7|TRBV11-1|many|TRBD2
TGTGCCAGCAGCTTCCTAGCGGGAGGGGGCTACGAGCAGTACTTC
CASSFLAGGGYEQYF